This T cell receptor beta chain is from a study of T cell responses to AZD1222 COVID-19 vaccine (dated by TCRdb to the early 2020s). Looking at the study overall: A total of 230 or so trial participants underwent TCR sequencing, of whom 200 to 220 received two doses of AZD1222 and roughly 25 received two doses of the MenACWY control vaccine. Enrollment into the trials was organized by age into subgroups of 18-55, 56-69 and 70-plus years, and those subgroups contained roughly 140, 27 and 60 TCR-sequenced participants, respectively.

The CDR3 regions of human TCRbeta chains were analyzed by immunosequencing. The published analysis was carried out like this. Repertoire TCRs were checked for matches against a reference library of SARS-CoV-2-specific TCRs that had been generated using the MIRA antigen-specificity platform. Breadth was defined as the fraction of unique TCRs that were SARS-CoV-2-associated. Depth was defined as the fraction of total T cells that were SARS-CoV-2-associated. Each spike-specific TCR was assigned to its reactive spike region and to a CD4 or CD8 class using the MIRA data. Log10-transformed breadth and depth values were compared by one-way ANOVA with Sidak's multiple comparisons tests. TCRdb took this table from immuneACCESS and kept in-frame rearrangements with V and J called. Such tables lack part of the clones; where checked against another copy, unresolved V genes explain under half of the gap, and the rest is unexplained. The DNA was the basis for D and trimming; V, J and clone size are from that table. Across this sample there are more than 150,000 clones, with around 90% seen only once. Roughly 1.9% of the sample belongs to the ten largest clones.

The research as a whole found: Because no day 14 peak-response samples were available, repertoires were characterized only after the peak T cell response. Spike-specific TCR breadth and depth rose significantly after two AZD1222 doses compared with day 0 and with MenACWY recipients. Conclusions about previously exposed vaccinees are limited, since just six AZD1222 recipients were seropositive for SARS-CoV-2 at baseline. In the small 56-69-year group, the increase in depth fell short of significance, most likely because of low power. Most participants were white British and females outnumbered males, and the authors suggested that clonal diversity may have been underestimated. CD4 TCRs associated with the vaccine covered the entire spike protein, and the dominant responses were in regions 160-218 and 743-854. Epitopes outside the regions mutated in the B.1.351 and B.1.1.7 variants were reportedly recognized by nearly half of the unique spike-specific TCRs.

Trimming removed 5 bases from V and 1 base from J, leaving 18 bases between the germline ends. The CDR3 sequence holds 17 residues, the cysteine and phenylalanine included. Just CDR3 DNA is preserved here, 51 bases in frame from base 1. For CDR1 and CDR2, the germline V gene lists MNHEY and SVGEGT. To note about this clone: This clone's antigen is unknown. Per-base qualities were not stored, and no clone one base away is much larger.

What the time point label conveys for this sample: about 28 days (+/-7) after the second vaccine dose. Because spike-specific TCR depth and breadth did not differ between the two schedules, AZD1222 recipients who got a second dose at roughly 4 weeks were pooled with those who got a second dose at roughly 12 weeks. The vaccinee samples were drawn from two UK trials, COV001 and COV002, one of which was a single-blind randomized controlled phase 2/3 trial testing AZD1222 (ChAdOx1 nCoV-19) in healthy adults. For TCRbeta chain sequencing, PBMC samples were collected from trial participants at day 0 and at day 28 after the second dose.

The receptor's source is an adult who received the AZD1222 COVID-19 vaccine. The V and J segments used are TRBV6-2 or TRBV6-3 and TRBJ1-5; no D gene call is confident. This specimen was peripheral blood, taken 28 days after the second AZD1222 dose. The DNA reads TGTGCCAGCAGTGTCCTCGTCGGCCACTTAAGCAATCAGCCCCAGCATTTT. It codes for CASSVLVGHLSNQPQHF.